The subject of this entry is one TCR beta chain. These data belong to a study of blood T cell repertoires in COVID-19. The overall study: T cells, B-cell-depleted T cells, or PBMCs provided the cDNA or gDNA that served as material.

Trimming took 6 bases from V and 2 from J, leaving 13 bases between them. This CDR3 has 14 residues. The germline gives CDR1 ENHRY, CDR2 SYGVKD. Authors' processing steps: Counts of nucleated cells, estimated from reference gene primer amplification, were obtained. The method was immunoSEQ multiplex PCR; TCRdb's version includes in-frame clones alone and lacks a portion of them. The DNA gave D and trimming, while V, J and clone size come from that table. In the table there are 200,000 to 250,000 clones, about 80% of which are singletons. V gene TRBV10-3 combines with J gene TRBJ1-2; a possible D gene is TRBD1 (6 bases). The sample consisted of peripheral blood. The TCR comes from a woman in her fifties or sixties with acute or convalescent COVID-19. This chain's CDR3 is CAIRQGLFNYGYTF. CDR3 coding DNA: TGTGCCATCAGGCAGGGGCTCTTCAACTATGGCTACACCTTC.